Shown below are 6 T cell receptor beta chains from a single sample sequenced in a study of beta chain features in type 1 diabetes. For these receptors, no antigen is known. Broader study findings: Within each of all four CD4+ subsets, Type 1 diabetes patients had TCRB CDR3s that were moderately but significantly shorter.

Sequenced material consisted of expressed TCRB transcripts (all of the isolated RNA was reverse transcribed). Assay used: immunoSEQ multiplex PCR; TCRdb lists only in-frame clones, some missing. Among about 170,000 clones listed, around 8% were seen once. Sequenced material: central memory CD4+ T cells from blood. These receptors came from a woman in her thirties or forties with type 1 diabetes.

The chain recombines TRBV28 with TRBJ2-1, with TRBD2 matching 13 bases. Trimming took 2 bases from V and 14 from J; bases not matched to a gene: 9. The CDR3 runs 15 residues. Germline CDR1 reads MDHEN; CDR2 reads SYDVKM. CDR3 sequence: CASSLQGLAGRREFF. For the CDR3, the DNA is TGTGCCAGCAGTTTACAGGGACTAGCGGGGCGTAGAGAGTTCTTC.

This clone showed up just a few times. The chain carries TRBV30 and TRBJ1-1, with a weak D call TRBD1 (6 bases). This CDR3 is built from 11 residues. Per the germline V gene, CDR1 is GTSNPN and CDR2 is SVGIG (reference sequence). V was pared by 1 base and J by 9 bases, with 9 bases between. The CDR3 is CAWSADSKAFF. CDR3 DNA sequence: TGTGCCTGGAGTGCGGACAGTAAAGCTTTCTTT.

This clone came up a few times. This chain links TRBV5-1 with TRBJ2-3; 8 bases agree with TRBD2. CDR1 is SGHRS, CDR2 YFSETQ, per germline. The CDR3 has 15 residues. V trimming: 0 bases; J trimming: 2 bases; junction bases outside the gene matches: 2. The CDR3 sequence is CASSLGSGITDTQYF. CDR3 coding DNA: TGCGCCAGCAGCTTGGGTAGCGGGATCACAGATACGCAGTATTTT.

The chain is built from TRBV30 and TRBJ2-2; 7 nucleotides agree with TRBD1. The V gene end was trimmed by 3 bases and the J gene end by 0 bases; junction bases not matched to a gene: 4. Germline assignment: CDR1 GTSNPN and CDR2 SVGIG (reference sequence). The CDR3 runs 15 residues. The CDR3 DNA sequence: TGTGCCTGGAGGACGGGACAGTCGAACACCGGGGAGCTGTTTTTT. Its translation: CAWRTGQSNTGELFF.

This clone was seen more than once but under ten times. The V gene is TRBV29-1, the J gene TRBJ2-1, with D tentatively TRBD1 (6 bases). Per germline, CDR1 SQVTM and CDR2 ANQGSEA. The V end was cut by 8 bases, the J end by 8 bases, with 22 bases between. CDR3 length: 14 amino acids. CDR3 in amino acids: CSTPGGQSGDEQFF. The CDR3 DNA is TGCAGCACACCTGGGGGCCAATCGGGCGATGAGCAGTTCTTC.

The chain couples TRBV4-3 to TRBJ2-5, with D possibly being TRBD2 (5 bases). Germline CDR1 reads LGHNA; CDR2 reads YSLEER. The CDR3 has 14 amino acids. V shed 0 bases and J shed 4 bases, with 9 bases lying between them. CDR3 bases: TGCGCCAGCAGCCAAGACCCACTAGGAGAGACCCAGTACTTC. It specifies CASSQDPLGETQYF.